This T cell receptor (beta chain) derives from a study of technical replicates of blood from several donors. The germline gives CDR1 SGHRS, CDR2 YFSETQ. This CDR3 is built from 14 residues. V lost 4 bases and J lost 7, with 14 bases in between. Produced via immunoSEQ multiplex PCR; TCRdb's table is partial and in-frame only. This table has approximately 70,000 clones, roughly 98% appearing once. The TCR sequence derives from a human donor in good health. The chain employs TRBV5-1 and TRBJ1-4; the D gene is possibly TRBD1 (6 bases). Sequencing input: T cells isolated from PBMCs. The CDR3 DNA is TGCGCCAGCAGCCAACAGGGTTATAGTGAAAAACTGTTTTTT. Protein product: CASSQQGYSEKLFF.